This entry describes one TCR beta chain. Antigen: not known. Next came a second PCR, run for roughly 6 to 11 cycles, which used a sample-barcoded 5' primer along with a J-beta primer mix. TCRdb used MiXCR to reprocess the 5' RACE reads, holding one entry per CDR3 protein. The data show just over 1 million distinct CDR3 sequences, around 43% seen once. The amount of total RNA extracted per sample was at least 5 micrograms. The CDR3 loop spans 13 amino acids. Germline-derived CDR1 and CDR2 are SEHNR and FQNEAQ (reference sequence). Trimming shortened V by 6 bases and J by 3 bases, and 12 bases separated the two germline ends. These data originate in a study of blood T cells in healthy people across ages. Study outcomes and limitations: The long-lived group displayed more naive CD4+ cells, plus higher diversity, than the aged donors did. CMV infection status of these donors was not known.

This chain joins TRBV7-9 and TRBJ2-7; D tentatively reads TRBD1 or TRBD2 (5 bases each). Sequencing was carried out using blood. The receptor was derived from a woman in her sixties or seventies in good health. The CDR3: CASRGTARYEQYF. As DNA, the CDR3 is TGTGCCAGCAGGGGGACGGCTCGCTACGAGCAGTACTTC.